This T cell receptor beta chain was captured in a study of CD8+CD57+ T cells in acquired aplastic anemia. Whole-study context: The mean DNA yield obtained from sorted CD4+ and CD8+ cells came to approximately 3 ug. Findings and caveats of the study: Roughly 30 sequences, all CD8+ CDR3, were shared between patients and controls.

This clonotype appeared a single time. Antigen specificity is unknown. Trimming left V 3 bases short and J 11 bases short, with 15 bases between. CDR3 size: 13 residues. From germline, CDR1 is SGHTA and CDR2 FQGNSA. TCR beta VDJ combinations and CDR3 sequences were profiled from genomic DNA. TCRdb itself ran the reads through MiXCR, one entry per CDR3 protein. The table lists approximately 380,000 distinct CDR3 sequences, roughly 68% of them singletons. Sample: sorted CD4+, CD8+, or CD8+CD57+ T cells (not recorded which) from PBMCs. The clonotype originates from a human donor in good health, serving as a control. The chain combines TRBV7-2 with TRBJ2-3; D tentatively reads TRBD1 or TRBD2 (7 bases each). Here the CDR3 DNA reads TGTGCCAGCAGCTTGCCAGGGGGGGGTAAGCAGTATTTT. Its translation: CASSLPGGGKQYF. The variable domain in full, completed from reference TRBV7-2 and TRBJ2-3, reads GAGVSQSPSNKVTEKGKDVELRCDPISGHTALYWYRQSLGQGLEFLIYFQGNSAPDKSGLPSDRFSAERTGGSVSTLTIQRTQQEDSAVYLCASSLPGGGKQYFGPGTRLTVL.